This T cell receptor (beta chain) is from a study of Ad26.COV2.S vaccination and SARS-CoV-2 variants. This clone was found many times. Germline V gene lookup returns CDR1 SGHVS and CDR2 FQNEAQ. With 2 bases removed from V and 7 bases from J, the gap between germline ends came to 9 bases. The CDR3 runs 12 residues. Libraries were prepared by immunoSEQ multiplex PCR; TCRdb keeps only in-frame clonotypes and omits some of them. The sample contains 290,000 or so clones, over 75% of which appear only once. Treatment denoted: about 20 received Ad26.COV2.S at low or high dose, single or two shots; 5 received placebo; per-sample allocation not given. Repertoires come from day 63 after the first vaccine or placebo injection.

The specimen comprised peripheral blood, sampled in a trial of Ad26.COV2.S vaccine versus placebo. This sequence joins TRBV7-8 and TRBJ2-7; the D is unclear. This sequence was found in a person between 18 and 65 years old who received the Ad26.COV2.S COVID-19 vaccine or a placebo. CDR3 sequence reads: CASSLMAEEQYF. In DNA form, the CDR3 reads TGTGCCAGCAGCTTAATGGCGGAAGAGCAGTACTTC.